These 18 T cell receptor beta chains share one sample of origin, sequenced in a study of neurological immune-mediated disorders. TCRdb reprocessed the 5' RACE reads via MiXCR and lists one record per CDR3 protein. This sample has 65,000 to 75,000 distinct CDR3 sequences, with roughly 4.8% found just once. Sequencing input: PBMCs. Receptors originate from a woman aged 65 to 85 with multiple sclerosis.

This clonotype was picked up many times. This chain uses TRBV20-1 with TRBJ1-3; D perhaps matches TRBD1 (5 bases). The CDR3 consists of 15 residues. Trimming stripped 6 bases from V and 0 bases from J, with 15 bases between. Germline lookup yields CDR1 DFQATT and CDR2 SNEGSKA (reference sequence). CDR3 loop: CSAATDRSSGNTIYF. CDR3 DNA sequence: TGCAGTGCGGCAACCGACAGATCCTCTGGAAACACCATATATTTT.

The gene calls are TRBV7-3 and TRBJ2-3; 9 nucleotides line up with TRBD2. With V trimmed by 6 bases and J by 5 bases, 12 bases remained unmatched. CDR1 and CDR2 (germline): SGHTA, FQGTGA. This CDR3 has 16 residues. The CDR3 is CASSPGNSGRVDTQYF. CDR3 DNA: TGTGCCAGCAGTCCCGGGAATAGCGGGAGAGTAGATACGCAGTATTTT.

The V gene is TRBV20-1, the J gene TRBJ1-1, with D hard to call. Germline V gene sequence: CDR1 DFQATT, CDR2 SNEGSKA (reference sequence). Trimming stripped 2 bases from V and 1 base from J, with 14 bases between. This CDR3 has 15 residues. The CDR3 protein is CSARQNGGSNTEAFF. DNA of the CDR3: TGCAGTGCTAGACAGAACGGCGGTTCGAACACTGAAGCTTTCTTT.

This clonotype was counted many times. The chain links TRBV18 to TRBJ1-1, with no clear D. Trimming stripped 6 bases from V and 7 bases from J, with 9 bases between. CDR3 length: 11 residues. From germline, CDR1 is KGHSH and CDR2 LQKENI. The CDR3 sequence: CASSTAGEAFF. DNA of the CDR3: TGTGCCAGCTCCACAGCGGGTGAAGCTTTCTTT.

This clonotype showed up just a few times. This sequence joins TRBV9 and TRBJ2-7, with TRBD2 matching over 12 bases. The V segment lost 4 bases and the J segment 7 bases; nucleotides outside the gene matches: 9. CDR1 and CDR2 (germline): SGDLS, YYNGEE. The CDR3 has 15 residues. The CDR3 DNA reads TGTGCCAGCAGCACGACTAGCGGGAGCATAAGGGAGCAGTACTTC. Its translation: CASSTTSGSIREQYF.

This clonotype was seen many times. The chain uses TRBV24-1 and TRBJ2-1; maybe TRBD2 (5 bases). V lost 4 bases, J lost 9 bases, and 12 bases lay in between. The length of the CDR3 is 13 residues. CDR1 KGHDR and CDR2 SFDVKD come from the germline V gene. The CDR3 loop reads CATSEVAAGEQFF. The CDR3 DNA sequence: TGTGCCACCAGTGAAGTAGCCGCGGGTGAGCAGTTCTTC.

The sample holds many counts of this clonotype. J is TRBJ2-5 and V is TRBV7-2; D is uncertain. From germline, CDR1 is SGHTA and CDR2 FQGNSA. Trimming removed 5 bases at V and 3 bases at J, with 10 bases between. CDR3 size: 13 residues. CDR3 sequence: CASSKYGEETQYF. The CDR3 nucleotides are TGTGCCAGCAGCAAGTACGGAGAAGAGACCCAGTACTTC. The entire variable domain, with the rest obtained from reference TRBV7-2 and TRBJ2-5, is as follows: GAGVSQSPSNKVTEKGKDVELRCDPISGHTALYWYRQSLGQGLEFLIYFQGNSAPDKSGLPSDRFSAERTGGSVSTLTIQRTQQEDSAVYLCASSKYGEETQYFGPGTRLLVL.

This clonotype was found a few times. The chain carries TRBV5-5 and TRBJ2-3, with 7 positions matching TRBD1. The CDR3 has 16 amino acids. V lost 6 bases to trimming and J lost 0 bases; unmatched junction nucleotides: 10. Germline V gene sequence: CDR1 SGHKS, CDR2 YYEKEE (reference sequence). For the CDR3, the DNA is TGTGCCAGCATGGGCTATGAACAGGGGAGCACAGATACGCAGTATTTT. Residues: CASMGYEQGSTDTQYF.

This clonotype was counted ten times or more. The chain recombines TRBV4-2 with TRBJ2-3; D may correspond to TRBD1 or TRBD2 (5 bases each). The V gene's germline CDR1 is LGHNA and CDR2 YNFKEQ. CDR3 length: 15 amino acids. Trimming left V 1 base short and J 2 bases short, with 10 bases between. CDR3: CASSQGVGTTDTQYF. The CDR3 region has the DNA TGTGCCAGCAGCCAAGGGGTGGGGACCACAGATACGCAGTATTTT.

Only a few counts were recorded for this clonotype. The genes are TRBV5-1 and TRBJ2-7, with 12 bases fitting TRBD2. CDR3 length: 15 residues. CDR1 is SGHRS, CDR2 YFSETQ, per germline. V was clipped by 2 bases and J by 4 bases; unmatched bases: 4. The DNA of the CDR3 is TGCGCCAGCAGCTTCCAACTAGCGGGAGGTTACGAGCAGTACTTC. Translation: CASSFQLAGGYEQYF.

This clonotype was picked up a small number of times. V usage is TRBV12-3 or TRBV12-4 and J usage is TRBJ1-5; 8 bases match TRBD1. This CDR3 has 16 amino acids. Unmatched junction bases numbered 7, after V lost 5 bases and J lost 1 base. The CDR3 nucleotides are TGTGCCAGCAGTCCAACCCAGGGGGCGAGCAATCAGCCCCAGCATTTT. This codes for CASSPTQGASNQPQHF.

This clonotype was seen ten or more times. The chain employs TRBV9 and TRBJ2-7; D is perhaps TRBD2 (5 bases). V lost 0 bases and J 0 bases, leaving 13 bases between the germline ends. Per germline, CDR1 SGDLS and CDR2 YYNGEE. The CDR3 consists of 16 residues. CDR3 nucleotide sequence: TGTGCCAGCAGCGTAGCGGTTGCTAGCTCCTCCTACGAGCAGTACTTC. It translates to CASSVAVASSSYEQYF.

This clonotype was recorded many times. This rearrangement joins TRBV27 to TRBJ1-1, with D tentatively TRBD1 (6 bases). In germline, CDR1 is MNHEY, CDR2 SMNVEV (reference sequence). V lost 3 bases to trimming and J lost 1 base, with 15 bases between them. CDR3 length: 16 amino acids. Here the CDR3 reads CASSLGRWTENTEAFF. The CDR3 bases are TGTGCCAGCAGTTTGGGGAGGTGGACAGAGAACACTGAAGCTTTCTTT.

This clonotype was seen repeatedly, ten times or more. For the CDR3, the DNA is TGTGCCAGCAGCCGCCAATTGAACACTGAAGCTTTCTTT. As protein: CASSRQLNTEAFF. This chain connects TRBV14 to TRBJ1-1, with no clear D. The CDR3 is 13 amino acids. Germline V CDR1 and CDR2: SGHDN, FVKESK. V gave up 4 bases and J gave up 0 bases, with 6 bases separating them.

This clonotype came up many times. V is TRBV20-1 and J is TRBJ2-3; 13 bases match TRBD2. The V gene's germline CDR1 is DFQATT and CDR2 SNEGSKA (reference sequence). CDR3 length: 18 amino acids. V gave up 3 bases and J gave up 0 bases; unmatched junction bases: 9. The CDR3 region is CSASRLAGGFPSTDTQYF. DNA of the CDR3: TGCAGTGCTAGCAGACTAGCGGGAGGATTCCCTAGCACAGATACGCAGTATTTT.

This clonotype was detected many times. This chain links TRBV20-1 with TRBJ2-1, with 9 positions matching TRBD2. Germline V lookup: CDR1 DFQATT, CDR2 SNEGSKA (reference sequence). The junction had 9 bases not matched to a gene; V was cut back by 6 bases and J by 6 bases. The CDR3 extends over 14 amino acids. This chain's CDR3 is CSAMTSGPFNEQFF. In DNA, the CDR3 is TGCAGTGCCATGACTAGCGGCCCTTTCAATGAGCAGTTCTTC.

This clonotype was detected only a few times. CDR3 DNA sequence: TGTGCCAGCAGCCGAGGGGCCGCTACGGGCAATCAGCCCCAGCATTTT. Translation: CASSRGAATGNQPQHF. V usage is TRBV12-3 or TRBV12-4 and J usage is TRBJ1-5; tentative D call: TRBD1 (5 bases). The CDR3 is made up of 16 amino acids. The V end was cut by 6 bases, the J end by 2 bases, with 17 bases between.

This clonotype was seen repeatedly, ten times or more. The chain uses TRBV5-1 and TRBJ2-3, with a tentative D call TRBD2 (6 bases). This CDR3 has 16 amino acids. Germline V lookup: CDR1 SGHRS, CDR2 YFSETQ. V lost 2 bases, J lost 3 bases, and 16 bases lay in between. In nucleotides, the CDR3 is TGCGCCAGCAGCTTCGGAGGGCAGAGTGGGACAGATACGCAGTATTTT. This encodes CASSFGGQSGTDTQYF.